This T cell receptor beta chain comes out of a study of blood T cell repertoires in COVID-19. Study at large: Material from acute and convalescent COVID-19 was sourced from the United States, Italy and Spain. Sample material is recorded as cDNA or gDNA derived from T cells, B-cell-depleted T cells, or PBMCs.

With 0 bases clipped from V and 4 bases from J, the junction kept 2 bases outside the gene matches. The CDR3 loop spans 14 amino acids. The V gene's germline CDR1 is SNHLY and CDR2 FYNNEI. Study processing details: Nucleated cell counts were estimated from reference gene primer amplification. Method: immunoSEQ multiplex PCR; TCRdb's copy keeps in-frame clones and lacks some. V, J and clone size were drawn from that table, and D and trimming were deduced from the DNA. The repertoire consists of tens of thousands of clones, with over 75% occurring once and the leading ten covering around 12%. The TCR comes from a man aged 70-80 years with active or convalescent COVID-19. The specimen sequenced was peripheral blood. This chain connects TRBV2 to TRBJ1-2, with 7 positions matching TRBD1. CDR3 region: CASSEATGAYGYTF. As DNA, the CDR3 is TGTGCCAGCAGTGAAGCCACAGGGGCCTATGGCTACACCTTC. Using reference TRBV2 and TRBJ1-2 for the parts outside the CDR3, the full variable domain is EPEVTQTPSHQVTQMGQEVILRCVPISNHLYFYWYRQILGQKVEFLVSFYNNEISEKSEIFDDQFSVERPDGSNFTLKIRSTKLEDSAMYFCASSEATGAYGYTFGSGTRLTVV.